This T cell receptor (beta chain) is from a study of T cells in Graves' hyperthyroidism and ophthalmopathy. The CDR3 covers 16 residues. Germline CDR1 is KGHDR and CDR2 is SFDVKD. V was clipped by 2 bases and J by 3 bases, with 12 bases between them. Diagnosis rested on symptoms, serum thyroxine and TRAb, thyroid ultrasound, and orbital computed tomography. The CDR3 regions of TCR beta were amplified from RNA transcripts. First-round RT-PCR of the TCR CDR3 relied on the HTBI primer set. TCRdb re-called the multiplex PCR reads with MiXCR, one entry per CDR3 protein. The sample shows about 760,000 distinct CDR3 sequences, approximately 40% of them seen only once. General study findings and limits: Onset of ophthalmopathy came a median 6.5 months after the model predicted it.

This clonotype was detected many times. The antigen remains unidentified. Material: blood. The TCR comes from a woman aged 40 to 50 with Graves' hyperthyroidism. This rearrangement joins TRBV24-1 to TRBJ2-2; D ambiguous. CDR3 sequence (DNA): TGTGCCACCAGTGATTACCGGATCGCGGACACCGGGGAGCTGTTTTTT. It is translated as CATSDYRIADTGELFF.